Following are 30 T cell receptor beta chains from one sample sequenced in a study of cytomegalovirus exposure and HLA in healthy donors. The primer mix had 60 Vbeta and 13 Jbeta primers. The table came from immunoSEQ multiplex PCR; TCRdb's copy has only in-frame clones and leaves some out. The table shows 95,000 to 100,000 clones, with around 76% occurring only once. Input material: PBMCs. The receptors were gathered from a woman aged 55-70 years in good health and CMV-seropositive.

This chain uses TRBV14 with TRBJ2-1, with 7 bases aligning to TRBD2. V shed 7 bases and J 10 bases; nucleotides not matched to a gene: 13. CDR1 is SGHDN, CDR2 FVKESK, per germline. The CDR3 covers 14 residues. The chain's CDR3 is CASKMGLAVEEQFF. CDR3 in DNA: TGTGCCAGCAAGATGGGGCTAGCGGTAGAAGAGCAGTTCTTC.

This chain uses TRBV2 with TRBJ2-1; D is possibly TRBD1 (6 bases). Germline V gene sequence: CDR1 SNHLY, CDR2 FYNNEI. The CDR3 runs 14 residues. V dropped 4 bases and J dropped 0 bases, with 7 bases sitting between them. CDR3 nucleotide sequence: TGTGCCAGCAGTGGAGGGGGCTCCTACAATGAGCAGTTCTTC. As protein: CASSGGGSYNEQFF. Looking up the rest from reference TRBV2 and TRBJ2-1 gives the full variable domain: EPEVTQTPSHQVTQMGQEVILRCVPISNHLYFYWYRQILGQKVEFLVSFYNNEISEKSEIFDDQFSVERPDGSNFTLKIRSTKLEDSAMYFCASSGGGSYNEQFFGPGTRLTVL.

V and J are TRBV5-4 and TRBJ1-5; no clear D gene. The CDR3 runs 15 residues. Germline V lookup: CDR1 SGHNT, CDR2 YYREEE (reference sequence). Trimming left V 4 bases short and J 0 bases short, with 11 bases between. The CDR3: CASSITPYSNQPQHF. Here the CDR3 DNA reads TGTGCCAGCAGCATAACACCGTATAGCAATCAGCCCCAGCATTTT.

V gene TRBV7-9 combines with J gene TRBJ2-1, with D unclear. V was trimmed by 4 bases and J by 6 bases, leaving 19 bases between them. Germline V gene data show CDR1 as SEHNR and CDR2 as FQNEAQ (reference sequence). The CDR3 is 16 amino acids. The CDR3 bases are TGTGCCAGCAGCTCTGGTTCGCGGAGCGTTGTCAATGAGCAGTTCTTC. It yields the protein CASSSGSRSVVNEQFF.

CDR3 bases: TGTGCCAGTAGTATAGATCTGGGACAGGGAACAACTATCGAGCAGTACTTC. Translation gives CASSIDLGQGTTIEQYF. J is TRBJ2-7 and V is TRBV19; 9 bases are shared with TRBD1. Germline values: CDR1 LNHDA, CDR2 SQIVND (reference sequence). Unmatched junction bases numbered 12, after V lost 0 bases and J lost 6 bases. There are 17 residues in the CDR3.

About this clone itself: The germline gene is not matched at one end of the junction; a read error may be the cause. In the same sample, other DNA sequences code for this CDR3. The chain joins TRBV6-5 to TRBJ1-1; D unresolved. The CDR3 has 14 amino acids. Germline CDR1 and CDR2: MNHEY and SVGAGI. The DNA of the CDR3 is TGTGCCAGCAGTTACGAGGCCCGGAACACTGAGGCTTTCTTT. Its translation is CASSYEARNTEAFF.

This sequence joins TRBV18 and TRBJ2-1; possibly TRBD2 for D (6 bases). V was clipped by 3 bases and J by 6 bases, with 21 bases between them. Germline CDR1 KGHSH, CDR2 LQKENI. The length of the CDR3 is 17 residues. The CDR3 is CASSPGLLGRGLNEQFF. CDR3 DNA sequence: TGTGCCAGCTCACCGGGACTCTTGGGCCGGGGACTCAATGAGCAGTTCTTC.

The J gene is TRBJ2-1, the V gene TRBV7-3; D is perhaps TRBD2 (5 bases). Germline V lookup: CDR1 SGHTA, CDR2 FQGTGA. This CDR3 is built from 19 residues. Trimming took 3 bases from V and 3 from J, leaving 24 bases between them. CDR3 residues: CASSFPRSNGEPIYNEQFF. CDR3 nucleotides: TGTGCCAGCAGCTTCCCACGTTCTAACGGGGAGCCGATCTACAATGAGCAGTTCTTC.

CDR3 sequence: CASSVVPLTDTQYF. Here the CDR3 DNA reads TGTGCCAGCAGCGTAGTCCCCCTCACAGATACGCAGTATTTT. The chain is built from TRBV9 and TRBJ2-3; no clear D. The CDR3 spans 14 residues. V dropped 0 bases and J dropped 2 bases, with 7 bases sitting between them. Looked up from germline, CDR1 is SGDLS and CDR2 is YYNGEE.

This clone was recorded once. The rearrangement uses TRBV28 and TRBJ1-4; 8 bases match TRBD1. V lost 4 bases to trimming and J lost 4 bases; unmatched junction nucleotides: 5. The germline V gene has CDR1 MDHEN and CDR2 SYDVKM. The CDR3 loop spans 15 amino acids. The CDR3 nucleotides are TGTGCCAGCAGTTCTGGACAGGGCCATAATGAAAAACTGTTTTTT. Translated, it gives CASSSGQGHNEKLFF.

The chain is built from TRBV9 and TRBJ1-1; D remains ambiguous. Trimming took 3 bases from V and 2 from J, leaving 8 bases between them. The CDR3 runs 13 residues. Germline V gene data show CDR1 as SGDLS and CDR2 as YYNGEE. The CDR3 nucleotides read TGTGCCAGCAGCGGCGGATATAACACTGAAGCTTTCTTT. Amino acids: CASSGGYNTEAFF.

This chain links TRBV15 with TRBJ2-3; 9 bases are shared with TRBD1. The trim removed 5 bases at V and 1 base at J, leaving 7 bases unmatched. There are 16 residues in the CDR3. Germline V gene data show CDR1 as LNHNV and CDR2 as YYDKDF (reference sequence). The CDR3 coding sequence is TGTGCCACCAGCGGACCGGGACAGGGTCGCACAGATACGCAGTATTTT. Its protein is CATSGPGQGRTDTQYF.

This rearrangement joins TRBV30 to TRBJ1-1, with a tentative D call TRBD1 (6 bases). Germline-derived CDR1 and CDR2 are GTSNPN and SVGIG (reference sequence). This CDR3 is 13 amino acids long. V was cut by 5 bases and J by 1 base, with 11 bases left in between. The CDR3 protein is CAWGKTGNTEAFF. The DNA of the CDR3 is TGTGCCTGGGGCAAGACAGGGAACACTGAAGCTTTCTTT.

The gene calls are TRBV5-1 and TRBJ1-1; D possibly corresponds to TRBD1 (6 bases). CDR1 is SGHRS, CDR2 YFSETQ, per germline. The CDR3 is 14 residues long. V shed 3 bases and J shed 2 bases, with 11 bases lying between them. The CDR3 DNA reads as TGCGCCAGCAGCTCCCAGGGGAGTAACACTGAAGCTTTCTTT. This sequence encodes CASSSQGSNTEAFF. Based on the CDR3 plus reference TRBV5-1 and TRBJ1-1, the full variable domain is KAGVTQTPRYLIKTRGQQVTLSCSPISGHRSVSWYQQTPGQGLQFLFEYFSETQRNKGNFPGRFSGRQFSNSRSEMNVSTLELGDSALYLCASSSQGSNTEAFFGQGTRLTVV.

Details on this clone: At one end the junction does not follow the germline gene, possibly because of a read error. The rearrangement joins TRBV30 to TRBJ2-2, with D possibly matching TRBD2 (5 bases). CDR1 and CDR2 (germline): GTSNPN, SVGIG (reference sequence). The CDR3 runs to 13 residues. The CDR3, as DNA: TGTGCCTGGAGTGTACTGGGCTCCGGGGAGCTGCTTTTT. Its translation: CAWSVLGSGELLF. Together with reference TRBV30 and TRBJ2-2, the CDR3 gives the full variable domain: SQTIHQWPATLVQPVGSPLSLECTVEGTSNPNLYWYRQAAGRGLQLLFYSVGIGQISSEVPQNLSASRPQDRQFILSSKKLLLSDSGFYLCAWSVLGSGELLFGEGSRLTVL.

The chain has TRBV5-6 and TRBJ2-7, with 7 bases that match TRBD1. The CDR3 sequence is 14 residues long. J gave up 0 bases and V 3 bases, and 3 bases lay outside the gene matches. Germline CDR1 and CDR2: SGHDT and YYEEEE. Here the CDR3 DNA reads TGTGCCAGCAGCTCGGGACAGCACTCCTACGAGCAGTACTTC. This codes for CASSSGQHSYEQYF.

This chain uses TRBV30 with TRBJ1-1; D gene ambiguous. CDR3 size: 15 residues. The germline V gene encodes CDR1 GTSNPN and CDR2 SVGIG (reference sequence). Trimming took 0 bases from V and 0 from J, leaving 11 bases between them. The CDR3 loop is CAWSVSHSLNTEAFF. In nucleotides, the CDR3 is TGTGCCTGGAGTGTAAGCCACAGCCTGAACACTGAAGCTTTCTTT. Variable domain in full (rest from reference TRBV30 and TRBJ1-1): SQTIHQWPATLVQPVGSPLSLECTVEGTSNPNLYWYRQAAGRGLQLLFYSVGIGQISSEVPQNLSASRPQDRQFILSSKKLLLSDSGFYLCAWSVSHSLNTEAFFGQGTRLTVV.

The chain combines TRBV19 with TRBJ1-2; no firm D call. The CDR3 is made up of 12 amino acids. Germline CDR1 reads LNHDA; CDR2 reads SQIVND (reference sequence). V was shortened by 6 bases and J by 4 bases, with 9 bases between the two germline ends. The CDR3 is CASREGGYGYTF. The DNA for the CDR3 is TGTGCCAGTAGGGAGGGCGGCTATGGCTACACCTTC.

The chain has TRBV9 and TRBJ1-1, with 9 bases matching TRBD1. The CDR3 runs 17 residues. With 4 bases clipped from V and 0 bases from J, the junction kept 10 bases outside the gene matches. Germline CDR1 is SGDLS and CDR2 is YYNGEE. CDR3 region: CASSPLPGTGMNTEAFF. The CDR3 bases are TGTGCCAGCAGCCCACTCCCCGGGACAGGGATGAACACTGAAGCTTTCTTT.

This chain uses TRBV9 with TRBJ2-1, with D possibly TRBD2 on 6 matching bases. Germline V gene lookup returns CDR1 SGDLS and CDR2 YYNGEE. The CDR3 loop spans 15 amino acids. V was cut by 1 base and J by 9 bases, with 17 bases left in between. The CDR3 DNA reads as TGTGCCAGCAGCGTACGGGGTTCGGGAGCCGCTGAGCAGTTCTTC. As protein: CASSVRGSGAAEQFF.

The chain uses TRBV9 and TRBJ2-7; no reliable D call. The CDR3 is 13 residues long. From germline, CDR1 is SGDLS and CDR2 YYNGEE. Trimming took off 0 bases at V and 2 bases at J, with 6 bases between the two ends. The CDR3 DNA reads as TGTGCCAGCAGCGTAGACGGTACCTACGAGCAGTACTTC. This gives the protein CASSVDGTYEQYF.

This clone has only a few counts. This CDR3 reads CASSYNYRDREKAFF. The CDR3 region has the DNA TGTGCCAGCAGTTACAACTACAGGGACAGAGAAAAAGCTTTCTTT. This chain connects TRBV6-5 to TRBJ1-1; 7 bases line up with TRBD1. The CDR3 has 15 residues. Germline CDR1 reads MNHEY; CDR2 reads SVGAGI. Trimming at V came to 2 bases and at J to 9 bases, leaving 12 bases not matched to a gene.

The V call is TRBV7-9, the J call TRBJ2-1, with D possibly matching TRBD2 (6 bases). The ends were cut back, 11 bases at V and 5 bases at J, with 22 bases in the middle. The CDR3 is 15 amino acids. CDR1 is SEHNR and CDR2 is FQNEAQ in the germline V gene (reference sequence). The CDR3 DNA sequence: TGTGCCTGTCGGGGAGGAGGGCCTCGGGACAATGAGCAGTTCTTC. Encoded protein: CACRGGGPRDNEQFF.

The rearrangement uses TRBV6-6 and TRBJ1-2, with D perhaps matching TRBD1 (6 bases). From germline, CDR1 is MNHNY and CDR2 SVGAGI (reference sequence). CDR3 length: 14 residues. Trimming shortened V by 6 bases and J by 8 bases, and 19 bases separated the two germline ends. The CDR3 DNA follows: TGTGCCAGCAGGCCGGGACAAGGGAGAGAGGGCTACACCTTC. It translates to CASRPGQGREGYTF.

The V call is TRBV6-5, the J call TRBJ2-5, with 10 nucleotides matching TRBD2. The CDR3 has 14 amino acids. CDR1 and CDR2 from the germline V gene are MNHEY and SVGAGI. The V and J ends lost 6 bases and 4 bases, in that order; junction bases with no gene match: 5. Written as DNA, the CDR3 is TGTGCCAGCAGAGGAGCGGGAGGGGCAGAGACCCAGTACTTC. Its protein product is CASRGAGGAETQYF.

This clone was picked up one time. The rearrangement joins TRBV20-1 to TRBJ2-7; 7 bases are shared with TRBD1. The ends lost 0 bases at V and 7 bases at J; junction bases unmatched: 0. The CDR3 contains 11 residues. The V gene's germline CDR1 is DFQATT and CDR2 SNEGSKA (reference sequence). Here the CDR3 DNA reads TGCAGTGCTAGAGAGGACAGGGAGCAGTACTTC. It encodes CSAREDREQYF.

This clone was detected only a few times. The V gene is TRBV6-1, the J gene TRBJ2-6, with D perhaps matching TRBD2 (6 bases). V was shortened by 3 bases and J by 0 bases, with 9 bases between the two germline ends. Germline CDR1 MNHNS, CDR2 SASEGT. This CDR3 is built from 16 residues. The CDR3 sequence is CASSEQGGSGANVLTF. CDR3 nucleotides: TGTGCCAGCAGTGAGCAGGGAGGCTCTGGGGCCAACGTCCTGACTTTC.

The chain joins TRBV19 to TRBJ2-1; 10 bases line up with TRBD1. The trim removed 3 bases at V and 14 bases at J, leaving 1 base unmatched. CDR3 length: 11 residues. Per germline, CDR1 LNHDA and CDR2 SQIVND (reference sequence). In nucleotides, the CDR3 is TGTGCCAGTAGTATGGGGACAGGGGAGTTCTTC. Translation gives CASSMGTGEFF.

V is TRBV28 and J is TRBJ2-1; D might be TRBD2 (7 bases). V was shortened by 6 bases and J by 0 bases, with 18 bases between the two germline ends. Germline values: CDR1 MDHEN, CDR2 SYDVKM. The CDR3 sequence is 17 residues long. DNA for the CDR3: TGTGCCAGCAGGGTCGGCGGGAGAGGGGGCTCCTACAATGAGCAGTTCTTC. It is translated as CASRVGGRGGSYNEQFF.

The chain combines TRBV18 with TRBJ1-2; D is perhaps TRBD1 (6 bases). The ends were cut back, 0 bases at V and 6 bases at J, with 17 bases in the middle. From germline, CDR1 is KGHSH and CDR2 LQKENI. The CDR3 runs to 16 residues. CDR3 residues: CASSPPTGPPSHGYTF. In DNA form, the CDR3 reads TGTGCCAGCTCACCACCAACAGGGCCCCCTTCCCATGGCTACACCTTC.